The clone carrying this T cell receptor beta chain was counted ten times or more. Its specificity is unknown. This entry is derived from a study of neurological immune-mediated disorders. From 15-18 subjects, every sequencing run obtained over 180 million TCR-beta sequences. TCRdb re-called the 5' RACE reads with MiXCR, one entry per CDR3 protein. The table includes 60,000 to 80,000 distinct CDR3 sequences, approximately 4.6% detected once. V lost 7 bases to trimming and J lost 12 bases; unmatched junction nucleotides: 13. This CDR3 has 13 residues. CDR1 MNHNS and CDR2 SASEGT come from the germline V gene. Notes on the study in general: Patients with HTLV-1-associated myelopathy showed the most TCR clonal expansion. Those with multiple sclerosis showed the least, falling below healthy controls. The study phylogenetically grouped the repertoires of 18 of 34 multiple sclerosis patients into one related-CDR3 cluster, a possible signature.

Sequencing was carried out using PBMCs. This sequence was found in a woman in her forties or fifties with multiple sclerosis. The rearrangement joins TRBV6-1 to TRBJ1-1, with TRBD1 identical over 8 bases. The CDR3 sequence: CASIPRTGIGTFF. The CDR3, as DNA: TGTGCCAGCATTCCAAGGACAGGGATCGGGACTTTCTTT.